Here is one TCR beta chain with its context. The antigen this receptor binds is unknown. Per-base qualities were not stored, and no clone one base away is much larger. The immunoSEQ Assay was used to sequence TCR beta CDR3 regions from DNA. From the authors' description of their analysis: To compute T cell density, TCR beta template counts were normalized to usable DNA, which was estimated by amplifying housekeeping genes. The preseqR package was used to estimate richness by extrapolating to 400,000 templates for PBMC samples and to 120,000 templates for tissue samples. Clonality was defined by subtracting Pielou's evenness from one. To identify tissue-enriched TCRs, differential abundance testing was run on productive amino-acid clonotypes with a minimum total count of 5 and an alpha of 0.1. The Jaccard Index and the Morisita Overlap Index were used to quantify repertoire overlap between compartments. GLIPH grouped TCR beta CDR3s together with public tetramer-defined viral CDR3s, and a viral motif had to include at least three viral sequences and show V-gene enrichment. Entries here come from immuneACCESS through TCRdb and include only in-frame sequences with V and J called. Some clones fail to appear in such tables; in the studies checked, an unresolved V gene covers under half of the shortfall, and the cause of the remainder is unknown. The DNA gave D and trimming, while V, J and clone size come from that table. The sample includes approximately 34,000 clones, with 93% observed a single time. The top ten clones comprise 7.9% of the sample.

These data are taken from a study of T cells in localized non-small cell lung cancer (dated by TCRdb to about 2020). With respect to the entire study: The study examined T cell repertoires in approximately 240 patients with early-stage NSCLC and compared tumors with uninvolved tumor-adjacent lungs. All 240 or so NSCLC patients in the cohort were treatment-naive and had localized lung tumors that were resected. Of the NSCLC patients, 120 to 150 were male and some 97 were female, and the mean age was roughly 61 years. The investigation overall reported the following: Higher T cell density in blood was associated with longer overall survival, whereas higher clonality in adjacent lung was associated with shorter survival. Because multi-region sequencing of the tumors was not done, intratumor heterogeneity could not be ruled out. Uninvolved tumor-adjacent lung showed the highest T cell clonality, higher than tumor, which suggests more focused antigenic responses in the uninvolved tumor-adjacent lung. Of the top 100 tumor clones, a median of 57 were detected in paired uninvolved adjacent lung; approximately 30 were also among that lung's top 100. Because of the exploratory design, TCR variables were selected using unadjusted p-values without false-discovery rate correction.

As encoded in the germline V gene, CDR1 is SNHLY while CDR2 is FYNNEI. CDR3 length: 15 amino acids, cysteine to phenylalanine. The kept DNA is CDR3 alone, 45 bases in frame from the first base. V is reduced by 7 bases and J by 3 bases, leaving a spacing of 16 bases between them. At diagnosis, tumor, uninvolved tumor-adjacent lung and peripheral blood were collected and then preserved as a mix of FFPE and fresh-frozen material. For TCR repertoire profiling, blood samples were analyzed in the form of peripheral blood mononuclear cells. This receptor was taken from a female donor at least 60 years old with stage I lung adenocarcinoma. The sequence joins TRBV2 to TRBJ1-5; perhaps TRBD1 is the D gene, with 5 bases matching. The sequencing used peripheral blood, collected before any cancer treatment. The DNA is as follows: TGTGCCAGCACCTCCCGGGAGGGGTTCAATCAGCCCCAGCATTTT. Translated, this is CASTSREGFNQPQHF.